This TCR beta chain stems from a study of T cells after yellow fever vaccination. Study-wide context: The SMART-Seq v4 Ultra Low Input method served to prepare the low-cell-number fractions. Regarding the study as a whole: Abundant clonotypes from the bulk population could have been carried over as contaminants into FACS-sorted repertoires.

Concerning this clonotype itself: Its antigen is currently unknown.

TCR cDNA, made by 5'RACE template switching, carried an added universal primer site and UMIs. Via MiXCR, TCRdb re-called the 5' RACE reads, giving one row per CDR3 protein. The profile shows some 320,000 distinct CDR3 sequences, about 10% of them singletons. The receptor was isolated from a man in his late teens or twenties who received the YFV17D yellow fever vaccine. The input for sequencing was CD4+ T cells sorted from PBMCs, taken 45 days after the yellow fever booster vaccination.

Here the CDR3 DNA reads TGTGCCAGCAGTTACTCGATCCAGCGGACCACCATATATTTT. Its translation: CASSYSIQRTTIYF. The genes are TRBV6-2 or TRBV6-3 and TRBJ1-3, with D unclear. The V gene's germline CDR1 is MNHEY and CDR2 SVGEGT. The CDR3 runs to 14 residues. The ends were cut back, 0 bases at V and 9 bases at J, with 12 bases in the middle.